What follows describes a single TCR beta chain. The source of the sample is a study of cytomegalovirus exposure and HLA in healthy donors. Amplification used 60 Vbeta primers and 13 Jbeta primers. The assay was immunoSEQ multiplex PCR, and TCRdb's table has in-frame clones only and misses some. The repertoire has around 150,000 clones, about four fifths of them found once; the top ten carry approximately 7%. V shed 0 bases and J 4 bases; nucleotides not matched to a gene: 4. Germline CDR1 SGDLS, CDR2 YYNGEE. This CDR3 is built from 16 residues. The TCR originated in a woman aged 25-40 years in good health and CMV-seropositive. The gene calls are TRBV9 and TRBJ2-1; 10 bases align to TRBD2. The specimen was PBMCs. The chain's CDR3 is CASSVGLAGIYNEQFF. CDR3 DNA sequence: TGTGCCAGCAGCGTAGGACTAGCGGGTATTTACAATGAGCAGTTCTTC.